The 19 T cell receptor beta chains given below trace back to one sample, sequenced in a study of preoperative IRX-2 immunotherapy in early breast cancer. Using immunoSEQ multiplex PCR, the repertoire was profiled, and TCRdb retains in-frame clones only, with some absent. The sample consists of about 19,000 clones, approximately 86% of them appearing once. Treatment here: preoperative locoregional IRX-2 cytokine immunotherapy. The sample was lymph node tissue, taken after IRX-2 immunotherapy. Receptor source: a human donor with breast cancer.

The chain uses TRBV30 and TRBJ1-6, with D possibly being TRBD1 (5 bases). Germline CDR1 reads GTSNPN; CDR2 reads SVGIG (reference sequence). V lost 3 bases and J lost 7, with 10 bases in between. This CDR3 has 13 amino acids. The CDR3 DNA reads TGTGCCTGGAGGGGGACGGGGAATTCACCCCTCCACTTT. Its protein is CAWRGTGNSPLHF.

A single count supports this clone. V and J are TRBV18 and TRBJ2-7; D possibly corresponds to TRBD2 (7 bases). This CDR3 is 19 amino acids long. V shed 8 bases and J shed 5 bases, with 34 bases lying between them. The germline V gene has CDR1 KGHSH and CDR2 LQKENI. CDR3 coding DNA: TGTGCCAGCACATCAGGGGTATTTGTGGGGGAGGGAGGCGCCGACGAGCAGTACTTC. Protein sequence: CASTSGVFVGEGGADEQYF.

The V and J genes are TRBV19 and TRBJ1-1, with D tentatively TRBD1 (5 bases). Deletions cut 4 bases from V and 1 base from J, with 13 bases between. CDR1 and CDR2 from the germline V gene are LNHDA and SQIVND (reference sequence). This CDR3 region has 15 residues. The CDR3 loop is CASSKSGGTNTEAFF. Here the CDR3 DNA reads TGTGCCAGTAGTAAAAGCGGCGGGACGAACACTGAAGCTTTCTTT.

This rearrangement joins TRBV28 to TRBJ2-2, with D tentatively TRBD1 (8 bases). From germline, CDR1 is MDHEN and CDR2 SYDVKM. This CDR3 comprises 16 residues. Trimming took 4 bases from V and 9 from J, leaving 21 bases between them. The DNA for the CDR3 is TGTGCCAGCAGTTCGGGCGGTACAGGGGGGGTTCGGGAGCTGTTTTTT. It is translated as CASSSGGTGGVRELFF.

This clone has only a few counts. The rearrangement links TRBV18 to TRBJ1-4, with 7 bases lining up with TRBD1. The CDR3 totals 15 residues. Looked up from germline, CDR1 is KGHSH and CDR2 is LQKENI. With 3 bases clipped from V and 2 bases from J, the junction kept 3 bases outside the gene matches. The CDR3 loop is CASSPAGQTNEKLFF. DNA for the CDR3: TGTGCCAGCTCACCGGCGGGACAGACTAATGAAAAACTGTTTTTT.

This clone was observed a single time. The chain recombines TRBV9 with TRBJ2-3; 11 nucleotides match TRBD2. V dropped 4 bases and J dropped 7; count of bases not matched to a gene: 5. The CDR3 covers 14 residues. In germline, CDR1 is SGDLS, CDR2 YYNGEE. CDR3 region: CASSKLAGENTQYF. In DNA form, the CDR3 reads TGTGCCAGCAGCAAACTAGCGGGGGAGAATACGCAGTATTTT.

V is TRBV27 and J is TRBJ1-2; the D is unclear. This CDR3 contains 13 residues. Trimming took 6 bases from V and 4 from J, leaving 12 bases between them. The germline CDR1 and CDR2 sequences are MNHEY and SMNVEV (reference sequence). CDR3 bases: TGTGCCAGCAGCCGCAAAGGTGGCTATGGCTACACCTTC. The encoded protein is CASSRKGGYGYTF.

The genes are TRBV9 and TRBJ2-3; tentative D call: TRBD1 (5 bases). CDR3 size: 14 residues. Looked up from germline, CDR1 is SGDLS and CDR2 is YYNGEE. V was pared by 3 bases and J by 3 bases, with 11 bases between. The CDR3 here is CASSAWGGTDTQYF. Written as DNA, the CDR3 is TGTGCCAGCAGCGCGTGGGGCGGAACAGATACGCAGTATTTT.

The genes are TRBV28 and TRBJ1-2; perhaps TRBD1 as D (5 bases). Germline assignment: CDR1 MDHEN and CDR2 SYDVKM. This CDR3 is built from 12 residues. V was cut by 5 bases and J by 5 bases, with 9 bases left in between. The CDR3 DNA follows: TGTGCCAGCAGTATGGGACGATATGGCTACACCTTC. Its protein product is CASSMGRYGYTF.

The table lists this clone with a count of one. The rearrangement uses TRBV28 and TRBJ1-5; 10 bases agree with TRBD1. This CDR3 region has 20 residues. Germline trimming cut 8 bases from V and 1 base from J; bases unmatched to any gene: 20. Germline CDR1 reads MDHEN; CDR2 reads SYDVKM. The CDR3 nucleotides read TGTGCCAGCTCAAGACAGGGGGCGCCCAGGGGTGTTGGAAGCAATCAGCCCCAGCATTTT. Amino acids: CASSRQGAPRGVGSNQPQHF. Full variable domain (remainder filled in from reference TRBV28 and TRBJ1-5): DVKVTQSSRYLVKRTGEKVFLECVQDMDHENMFWYRQDPGLGLRLIYFSYDVKMKEKGDIPEGYSVSREKKERFSLILESASTNQTSMYLCASSRQGAPRGVGSNQPQHFGDGTRLSIL.

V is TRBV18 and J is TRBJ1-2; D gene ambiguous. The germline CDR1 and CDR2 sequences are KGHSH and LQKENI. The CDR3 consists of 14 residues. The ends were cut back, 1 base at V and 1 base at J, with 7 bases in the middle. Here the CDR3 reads CASSPQGGNYGYTF. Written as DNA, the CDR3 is TGTGCCAGCTCACCACAGGGAGGTAACTATGGCTACACCTTC.

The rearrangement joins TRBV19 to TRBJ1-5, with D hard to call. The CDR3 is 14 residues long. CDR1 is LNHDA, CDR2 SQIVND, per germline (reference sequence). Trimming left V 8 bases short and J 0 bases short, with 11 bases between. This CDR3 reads CASRRTVSNQPQHF. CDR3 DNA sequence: TGTGCCAGTCGACGGACGGTTAGCAATCAGCCCCAGCATTTT.

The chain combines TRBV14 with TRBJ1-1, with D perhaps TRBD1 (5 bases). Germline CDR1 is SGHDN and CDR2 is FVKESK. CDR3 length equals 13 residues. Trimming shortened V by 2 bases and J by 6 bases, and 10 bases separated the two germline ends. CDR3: CASSQQGVAEAFF. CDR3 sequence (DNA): TGTGCCAGCAGCCAACAGGGCGTAGCTGAAGCTTTCTTT.

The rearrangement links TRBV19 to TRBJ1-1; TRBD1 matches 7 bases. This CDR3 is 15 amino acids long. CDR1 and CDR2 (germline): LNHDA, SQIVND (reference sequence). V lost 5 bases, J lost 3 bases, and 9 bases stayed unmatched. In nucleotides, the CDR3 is TGTGCCAGTAGTTCACGACAGGGTGGATACACTGAAGCTTTCTTT. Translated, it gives CASSSRQGGYTEAFF.

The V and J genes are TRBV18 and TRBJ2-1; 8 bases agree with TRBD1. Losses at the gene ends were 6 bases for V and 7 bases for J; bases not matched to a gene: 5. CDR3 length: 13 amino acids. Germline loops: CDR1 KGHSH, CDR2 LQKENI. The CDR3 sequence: CASSSGQENEQFF. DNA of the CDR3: TGTGCCAGCTCGTCGGGACAGGAGAATGAGCAGTTCTTC.

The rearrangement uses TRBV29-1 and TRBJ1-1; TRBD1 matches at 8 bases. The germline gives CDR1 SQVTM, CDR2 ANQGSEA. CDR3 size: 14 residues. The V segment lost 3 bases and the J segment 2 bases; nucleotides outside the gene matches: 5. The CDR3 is CSVEDQGANTEAFF. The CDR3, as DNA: TGCAGCGTTGAGGACCAGGGGGCAAACACTGAAGCTTTCTTT.

CDR3 region: CSAFPGTSGNEQFF. For the CDR3, the DNA is TGCAGCGCCTTCCCCGGGACTAGCGGCAATGAGCAGTTCTTC. The chain couples TRBV29-1 to TRBJ2-1; the match to TRBD2 covers 11 bases. The V and J ends lost 7 bases and 6 bases, in that order; junction bases with no gene match: 8. The CDR3 loop spans 14 amino acids. Germline assignment: CDR1 SQVTM and CDR2 ANQGSEA.

The CDR3 reads CASTTGSGANVLTF. For the CDR3, the DNA is TGTGCCAGTACTACAGGGTCCGGGGCCAACGTCCTGACTTTC. The chain couples TRBV19 to TRBJ2-6, with D perhaps TRBD1 (6 bases). The CDR3 runs to 14 residues. V lost 7 bases and J 4 bases, leaving 11 bases between the germline ends. Germline CDR1 LNHDA, CDR2 SQIVND (reference sequence).

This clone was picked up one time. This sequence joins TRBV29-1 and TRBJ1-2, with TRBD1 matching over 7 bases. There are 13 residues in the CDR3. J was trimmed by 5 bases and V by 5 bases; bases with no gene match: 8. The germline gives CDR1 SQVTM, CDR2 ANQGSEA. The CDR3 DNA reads TGCAGCGTTAGGACAGGAGCAGTTTATGGCTACACCTTC. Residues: CSVRTGAVYGYTF.